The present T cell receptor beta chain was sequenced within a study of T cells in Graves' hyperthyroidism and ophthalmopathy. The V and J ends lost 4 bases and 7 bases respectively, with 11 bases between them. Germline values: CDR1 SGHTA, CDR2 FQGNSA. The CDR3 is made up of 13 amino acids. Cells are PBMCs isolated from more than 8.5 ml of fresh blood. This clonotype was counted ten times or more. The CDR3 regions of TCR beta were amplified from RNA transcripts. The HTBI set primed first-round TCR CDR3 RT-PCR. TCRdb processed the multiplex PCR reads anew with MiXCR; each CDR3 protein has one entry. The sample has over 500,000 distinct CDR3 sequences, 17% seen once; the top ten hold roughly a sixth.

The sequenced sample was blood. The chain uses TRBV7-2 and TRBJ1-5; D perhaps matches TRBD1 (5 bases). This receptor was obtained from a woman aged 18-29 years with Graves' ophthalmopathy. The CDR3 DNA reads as TGTGCCAGCAGCTCGGGACCGCACCAGCCCCAGCATTTT. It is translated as CASSSGPHQPQHF. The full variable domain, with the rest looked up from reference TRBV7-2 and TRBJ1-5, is GAGVSQSPSNKVTEKGKDVELRCDPISGHTALYWYRQSLGQGLEFLIYFQGNSAPDKSGLPSDRFSAERTGGSVSTLTIQRTQQEDSAVYLCASSSGPHQPQHFGDGTRLSIL.